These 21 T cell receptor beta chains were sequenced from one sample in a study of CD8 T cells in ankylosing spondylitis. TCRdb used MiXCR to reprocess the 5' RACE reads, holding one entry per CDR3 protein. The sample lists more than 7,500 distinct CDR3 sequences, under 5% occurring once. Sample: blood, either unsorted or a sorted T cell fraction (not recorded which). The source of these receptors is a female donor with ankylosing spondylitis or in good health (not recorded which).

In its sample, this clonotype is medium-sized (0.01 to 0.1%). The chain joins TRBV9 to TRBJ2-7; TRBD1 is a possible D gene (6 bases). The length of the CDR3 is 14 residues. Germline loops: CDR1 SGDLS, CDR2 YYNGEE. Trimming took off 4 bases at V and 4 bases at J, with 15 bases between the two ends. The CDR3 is CASSLTVGAYEQYF. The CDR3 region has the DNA TGTGCCAGCAGCCTTACCGTGGGGGCGTACGAGCAGTACTTC.

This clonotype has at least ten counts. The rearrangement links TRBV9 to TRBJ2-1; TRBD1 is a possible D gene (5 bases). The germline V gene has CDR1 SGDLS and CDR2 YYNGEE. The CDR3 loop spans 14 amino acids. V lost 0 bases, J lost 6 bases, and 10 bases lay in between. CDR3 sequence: CASSVGLDSNEQFF. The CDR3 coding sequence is TGTGCCAGCAGCGTAGGACTCGACAGCAATGAGCAGTTCTTC.

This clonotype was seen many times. The CDR3: CASSVMGRVQETQYF. The DNA of the CDR3 is TGTGCCAGCAGCGTAATGGGCCGGGTCCAAGAGACCCAGTACTTC. The rearrangement joins TRBV9 to TRBJ2-5; no clear D gene. Per the germline V gene, CDR1 is SGDLS and CDR2 is YYNGEE. V lost 1 base to trimming and J lost 1 base, with 11 bases between them. The CDR3 sequence is 15 residues long.

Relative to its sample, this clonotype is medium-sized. This chain's CDR3 is CASSVKGLDTEAFF. The CDR3 DNA reads TGTGCCAGCAGCGTAAAGGGGTTAGACACTGAAGCTTTCTTT. This chain joins TRBV9 and TRBJ1-1; weak D call: TRBD1 (5 bases). Germline CDR1 SGDLS, CDR2 YYNGEE. There are 14 residues in the CDR3. The germline V and J ends were trimmed by 1 base and 3 bases, with 10 bases remaining between them. The full variable domain, completed using reference TRBV9 and TRBJ1-1, is DSGVTQTPKHLITATGQRVTLRCSPRSGDLSVYWYQQSLDQGLQFLIQYYNGEERAKGNILERFSAQQFPDLHSELNLSSLELGDSALYFCASSVKGLDTEAFFGQGTRLTVV.

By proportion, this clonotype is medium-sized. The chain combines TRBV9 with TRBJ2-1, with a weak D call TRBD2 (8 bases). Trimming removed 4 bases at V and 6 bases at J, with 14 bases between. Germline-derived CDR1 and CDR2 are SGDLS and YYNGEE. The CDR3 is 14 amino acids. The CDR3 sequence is CASSPGRDSNEQFF. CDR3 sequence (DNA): TGTGCCAGCAGCCCCGGGAGGGACAGCAATGAGCAGTTCTTC.

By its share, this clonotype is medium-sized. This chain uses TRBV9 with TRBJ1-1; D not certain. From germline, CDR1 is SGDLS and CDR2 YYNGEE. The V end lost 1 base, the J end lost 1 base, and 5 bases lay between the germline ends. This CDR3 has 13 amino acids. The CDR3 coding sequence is TGTGCCAGCAGCGTACTGGAGAACACTGAAGCTTTCTTT. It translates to CASSVLENTEAFF. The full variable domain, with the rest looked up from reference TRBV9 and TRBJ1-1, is DSGVTQTPKHLITATGQRVTLRCSPRSGDLSVYWYQQSLDQGLQFLIQYYNGEERAKGNILERFSAQQFPDLHSELNLSSLELGDSALYFCASSVLENTEAFFGQGTRLTVV.

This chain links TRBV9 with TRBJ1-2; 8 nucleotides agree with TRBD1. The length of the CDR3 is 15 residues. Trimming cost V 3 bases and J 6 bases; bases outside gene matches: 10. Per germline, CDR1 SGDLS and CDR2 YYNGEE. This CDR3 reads CASSDKDRELHGYTF. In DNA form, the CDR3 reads TGTGCCAGCAGCGATAAGGACAGGGAACTCCATGGCTACACCTTC.

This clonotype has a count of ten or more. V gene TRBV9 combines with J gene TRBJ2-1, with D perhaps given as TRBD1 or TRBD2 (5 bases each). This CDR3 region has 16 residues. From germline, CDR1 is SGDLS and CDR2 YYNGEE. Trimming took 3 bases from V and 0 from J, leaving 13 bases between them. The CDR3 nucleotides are TGTGCCAGCAGCGCTCGGGACCGTTTCTCCTACAATGAGCAGTTCTTC. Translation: CASSARDRFSYNEQFF. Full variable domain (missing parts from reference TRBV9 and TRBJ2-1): DSGVTQTPKHLITATGQRVTLRCSPRSGDLSVYWYQQSLDQGLQFLIQYYNGEERAKGNILERFSAQQFPDLHSELNLSSLELGDSALYFCASSARDRFSYNEQFFGPGTRLTVL.

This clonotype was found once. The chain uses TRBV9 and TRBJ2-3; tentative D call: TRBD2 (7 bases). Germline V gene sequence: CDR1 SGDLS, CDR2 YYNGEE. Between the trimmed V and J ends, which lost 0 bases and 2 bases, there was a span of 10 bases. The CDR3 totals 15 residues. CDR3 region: CASSVEAGATDTQYF. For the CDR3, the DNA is TGTGCCAGCAGCGTAGAGGCGGGGGCCACAGATACGCAGTATTTT. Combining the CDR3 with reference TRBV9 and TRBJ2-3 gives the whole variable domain DSGVTQTPKHLITATGQRVTLRCSPRSGDLSVYWYQQSLDQGLQFLIQYYNGEERAKGNILERFSAQQFPDLHSELNLSSLELGDSALYFCASSVEAGATDTQYFGPGTRLTVL.

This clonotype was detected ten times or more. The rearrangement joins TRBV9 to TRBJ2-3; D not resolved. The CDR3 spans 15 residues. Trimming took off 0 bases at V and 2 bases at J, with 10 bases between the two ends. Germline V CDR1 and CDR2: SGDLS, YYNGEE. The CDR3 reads CASSVDRRVTDTQYF. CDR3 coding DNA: TGTGCCAGCAGCGTAGATCGAAGGGTCACAGATACGCAGTATTTT.

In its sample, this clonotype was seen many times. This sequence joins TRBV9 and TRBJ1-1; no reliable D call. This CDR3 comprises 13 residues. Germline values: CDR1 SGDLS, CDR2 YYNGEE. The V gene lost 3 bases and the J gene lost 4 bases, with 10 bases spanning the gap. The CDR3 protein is CASSAAGGTEAFF. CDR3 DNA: TGTGCCAGCAGCGCAGCGGGTGGCACTGAAGCTTTCTTT.

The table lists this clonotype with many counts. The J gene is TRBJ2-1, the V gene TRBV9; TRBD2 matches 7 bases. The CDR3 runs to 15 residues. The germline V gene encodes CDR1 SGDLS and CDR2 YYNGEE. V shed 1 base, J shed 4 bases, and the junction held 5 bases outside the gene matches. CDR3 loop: CASSVRGEGYNEQFF. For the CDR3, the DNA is TGTGCCAGCAGCGTACGGGGGGAGGGGTACAATGAGCAGTTCTTC.

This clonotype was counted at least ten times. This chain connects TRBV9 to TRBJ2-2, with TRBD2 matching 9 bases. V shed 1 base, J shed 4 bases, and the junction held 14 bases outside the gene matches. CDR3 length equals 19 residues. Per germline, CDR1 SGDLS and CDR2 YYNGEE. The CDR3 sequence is CASSVRSVAGVETTGELFF. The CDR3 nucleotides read TGTGCCAGCAGCGTAAGAAGCGTAGCGGGGGTGGAGACCACCGGGGAGCTGTTTTTT.

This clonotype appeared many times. CDR3 sequence (DNA): TGTGCCAGCAGCTCGGACAGCCTGGGTGAGCAGTTCTTC. This sequence encodes CASSSDSLGEQFF. The chain couples TRBV9 to TRBJ2-1; a possible D gene is TRBD1 (6 bases). Germline values: CDR1 SGDLS, CDR2 YYNGEE. V shed 4 bases and J shed 9 bases, with 14 bases lying between them. The CDR3 runs to 13 residues.

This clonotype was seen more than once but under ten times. The CDR3 DNA follows: TGTGCCAGCAGCGAACAGGGGGCTCGTTCTACTGAAGCTTTCTTT. It encodes CASSEQGARSTEAFF. The chain combines TRBV9 with TRBJ1-1; the match to TRBD1 covers 9 bases. The CDR3 sequence is 15 residues long. V trimming: 3 bases; J trimming: 5 bases; junction bases outside the gene matches: 8. Per the germline V gene, CDR1 is SGDLS and CDR2 is YYNGEE.

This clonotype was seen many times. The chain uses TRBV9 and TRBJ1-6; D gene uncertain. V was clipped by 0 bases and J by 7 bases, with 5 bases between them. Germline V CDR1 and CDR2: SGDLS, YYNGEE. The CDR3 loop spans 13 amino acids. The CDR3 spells CASSVEGNSPLHF. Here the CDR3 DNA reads TGTGCCAGCAGCGTAGAAGGGAATTCACCCCTCCACTTT.

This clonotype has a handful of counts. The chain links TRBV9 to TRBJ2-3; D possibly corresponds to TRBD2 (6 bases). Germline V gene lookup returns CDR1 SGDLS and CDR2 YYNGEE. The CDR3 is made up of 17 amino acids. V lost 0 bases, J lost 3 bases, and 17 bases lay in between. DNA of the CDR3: TGTGCCAGCAGCGTAGAGGAAGCGGGCTATAGGACAGATACGCAGTATTTT. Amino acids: CASSVEEAGYRTDTQYF.

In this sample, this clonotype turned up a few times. The CDR3: CASSVEPGSYEQYF. The CDR3 nucleotides read TGTGCCAGCAGCGTAGAACCAGGAAGCTACGAGCAGTACTTC. This chain joins TRBV9 and TRBJ2-7, with D hard to call. Per germline, CDR1 SGDLS and CDR2 YYNGEE. The germline V and J ends were trimmed by 0 bases and 3 bases, with 10 bases remaining between them. This CDR3 is built from 14 residues.

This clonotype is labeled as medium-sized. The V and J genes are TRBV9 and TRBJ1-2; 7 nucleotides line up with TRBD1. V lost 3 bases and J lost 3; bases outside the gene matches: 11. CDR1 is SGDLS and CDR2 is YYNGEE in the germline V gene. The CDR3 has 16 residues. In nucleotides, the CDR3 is TGTGCCAGCAGCGACGAACCGGGACAGCCCTACTATGGCTACACCTTC. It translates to CASSDEPGQPYYGYTF.

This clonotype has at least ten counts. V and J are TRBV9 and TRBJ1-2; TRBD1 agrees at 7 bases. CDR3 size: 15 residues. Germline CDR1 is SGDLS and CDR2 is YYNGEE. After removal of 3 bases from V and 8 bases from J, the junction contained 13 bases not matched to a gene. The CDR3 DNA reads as TGTGCCAGCAGCGCTCCCCGGGACAGCGCTGAGGGCTACACCTTC. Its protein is CASSAPRDSAEGYTF.

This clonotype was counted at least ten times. CDR3 DNA sequence: TGTGCCAGCACCCTAAGTGGAGGATACCAAGAGACCCAGTACTTC. This sequence encodes CASTLSGGYQETQYF. The chain recombines TRBV9 with TRBJ2-5; weak D call: TRBD2 (5 bases). CDR1 SGDLS and CDR2 YYNGEE come from the germline V gene. The germline V and J ends were trimmed by 6 bases and 0 bases, with 15 bases remaining between them. CDR3 length: 15 residues.